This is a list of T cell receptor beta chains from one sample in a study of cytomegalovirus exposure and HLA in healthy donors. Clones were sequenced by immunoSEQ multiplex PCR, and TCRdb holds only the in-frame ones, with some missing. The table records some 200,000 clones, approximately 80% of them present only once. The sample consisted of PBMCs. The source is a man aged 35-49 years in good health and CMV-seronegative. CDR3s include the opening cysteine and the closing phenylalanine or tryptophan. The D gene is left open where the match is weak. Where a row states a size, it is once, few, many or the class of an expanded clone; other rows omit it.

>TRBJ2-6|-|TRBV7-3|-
TGTGCCAGCAGCTTCAGCTCTGGGGCCAACGTCCTGACTTTC
CASSFSSGANVLTF
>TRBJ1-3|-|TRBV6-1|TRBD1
TGTGCCAGCAGTGAAGCAGACAGGGGCGGAAACACCATATATTTT
CASSEADRGGNTIYF
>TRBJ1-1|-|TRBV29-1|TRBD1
TGCATGTCCAGGGGGAAGAACACTGAAGCTTTCTTT
CMSRGKNTEAFF
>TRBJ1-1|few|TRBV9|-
TGTGCCAGCAGCCCGAATCAGGGAGGGGAAGCTTTCTTT
CASSPNQGGEAFF
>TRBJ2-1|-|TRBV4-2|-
TGTGCCAGCAGCCAGATAGGAGGTCTCCGGGGCTCCTACAATGAGCAGTTCTTC
CASSQIGGLRGSYNEQFF
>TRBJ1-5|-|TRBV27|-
TGTGCCAGCAGTTTCGGGCAGGGTCAGCCCCAGCATTTT
CASSFGQGQPQHF
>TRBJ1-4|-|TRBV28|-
TGTGCCAGCAGTTTGGAGGGGGGGAGTGAAAAACTGTTTTTT
CASSLEGGSEKLFF
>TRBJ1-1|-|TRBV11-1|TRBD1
TGTGCCAGCAGCTCCAATAACAGGGGGAATACTGAAGCTTTCTTT
CASSSNNRGNTEAFF
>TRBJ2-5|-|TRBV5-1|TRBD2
TGCGCCAGCAATCAGGGCGGGGGATCGATTAGGGAGACCCAGTACTTC
CASNQGGGSIRETQYF
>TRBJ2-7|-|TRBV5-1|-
TGCGCCAGCAGCTTGGGGATTAGACAGGTACCCTACGAGCAGTACTTC
CASSLGIRQVPYEQYF
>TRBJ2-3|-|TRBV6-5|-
TGTGCCAGCAAGGAGGGCCACACAGATACGCAGTATTTT
CASKEGHTDTQYF
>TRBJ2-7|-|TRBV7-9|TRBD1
TGTTCCAGCAGCTTAGTAGGGACAGTCCCCTACGAGCAGTACTTC
CSSSLVGTVPYEQYF
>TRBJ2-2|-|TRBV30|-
TGTGCCTGGGCAAAACAGGGTACCGGGGAGCTGTTTTTT
CAWAKQGTGELFF
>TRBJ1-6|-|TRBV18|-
TGTGCCAGCTCACCACCCCCAGGGCATAATTCACCCCTCCACTTT
CASSPPPGHNSPLHF
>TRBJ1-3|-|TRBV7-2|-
TGTGCCAGCAGCTTAGCCCCGGGTGCTGGAAACACCATATATTTT
CASSLAPGAGNTIYF
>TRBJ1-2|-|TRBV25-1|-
TGTGCCAGCAGTAATACAGGGTTCCATGGCTACACCTTC
CASSNTGFHGYTF
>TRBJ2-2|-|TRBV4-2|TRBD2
TGTGCCAGCAGCCAAGATCTCTTGCGGGGGGTGGCCACCGGGGAGCTGTTTTTT
CASSQDLLRGVATGELFF
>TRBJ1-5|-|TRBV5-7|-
TGTGCCAGCAGCCTAGACGGGAGCAATCAGCCCCAGCATTTT
CASSLDGSNQPQHF
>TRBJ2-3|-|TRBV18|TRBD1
TGTGCCAGCTCACTAGGACAGGGATCGAGCACAGATACGCAGTATTTT
CASSLGQGSSTDTQYF
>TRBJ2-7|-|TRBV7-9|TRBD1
TGTGCCAGCAGCTCGGACAGGATGAACTACGAGCAGTACTTC
CASSSDRMNYEQYF
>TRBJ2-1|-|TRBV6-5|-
TGTGCCGCGGTCGGGGGAGGACACAATGAGCAGTTCTTC
CAAVGGGHNEQFF
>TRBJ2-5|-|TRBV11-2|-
TGTGCCAGCAGCTTCGATGGGACACCGCAAGAGACCCAGTACTTC
CASSFDGTPQETQYF
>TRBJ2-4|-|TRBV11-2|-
TGTGCCAGCAGCTTAGAGTGGGTGCGGCCGGTTGGCATTCAGTACTTC
CASSLEWVRPVGIQYF
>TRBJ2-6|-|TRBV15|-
TGTGCCACCAGCAGAGATTTAGCTGGGGCCAACGTCCTGACTTTC
CATSRDLAGANVLTF
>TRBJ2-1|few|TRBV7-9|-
TGTGCCAGCAGCCCGGATGAGCAGTTCTTC
CASSPDEQFF
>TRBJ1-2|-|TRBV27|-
TGTGCCAGCAGGGCAGGGAAATTCTATGGCTACACCTTC
CASRAGKFYGYTF
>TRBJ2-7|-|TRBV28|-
TGTGCCAGCAGCTACTTCGCAGGGGAAGAATTGGACGAGCAGTACTTC
CASSYFAGEELDEQYF
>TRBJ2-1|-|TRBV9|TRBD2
TGTGCCAGCAGCCAGGGGCTAGCGGGAGCCAATGAGCAGTTCTTC
CASSQGLAGANEQFF
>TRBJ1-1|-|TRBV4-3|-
TGCGCCAGCAGGGAAGGCAGCGCGGGCACTGAAGCTTTCTTT
CASREGSAGTEAFF
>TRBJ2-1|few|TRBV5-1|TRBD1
TGCGCCAGCAGCTACGCCGGGACAGGATACAATGAGCAGTTCTTC
CASSYAGTGYNEQFF
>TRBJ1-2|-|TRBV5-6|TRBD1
TGTGCCAGCAGCTTGGGGGACAGGGGAGGAGGCTACACCTTC
CASSLGDRGGGYTF
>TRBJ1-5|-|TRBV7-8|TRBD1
TGTGCCAGCAGTCCCACGCGGACAGGGGGCTGGGATCAGCCCCAGCATTTT
CASSPTRTGGWDQPQHF
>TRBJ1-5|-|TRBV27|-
TGTGCCAGCAGTTTATTAGCGGGGGAAGGCAATCAACCCCAGCATTTT
CASSLLAGEGNQPQHF
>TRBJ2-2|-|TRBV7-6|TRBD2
TGTGCCAGCAGCGGAGGACTAGCGGGGGGCCCTAACACCGGGGAGCTGTTTTTT
CASSGGLAGGPNTGELFF
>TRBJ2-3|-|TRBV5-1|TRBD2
TGCGCCAGCAGCCTGAGATGGACTAGCGGGAGCCAGGTTAAAGATACGCAGTATTTT
CASSLRWTSGSQVKDTQYF
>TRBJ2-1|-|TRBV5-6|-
TGTGCCAGCAGCTTCCCCGGGGTTTCCTACAATGAGCAGTTCTTC
CASSFPGVSYNEQFF
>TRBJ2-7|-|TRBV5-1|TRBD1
TGCGCCAGCAGCCTGCGAGGACAGGGTGGCGGAGAGCAGTACTTC
CASSLRGQGGGEQYF
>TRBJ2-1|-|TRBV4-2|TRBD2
TGTGCCAGCAGCCAAGGCATTGCGGGGACGGGGAGGGGCAATGAGCAGTTCTTC
CASSQGIAGTGRGNEQFF
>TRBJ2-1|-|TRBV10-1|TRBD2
TGCGCCAGCAGGGGACTAGCGCGCTCCTACAATGAGCAGTTCTTC
CASRGLARSYNEQFF